The next 15 T cell receptor beta chains were all read from a single sample in a study of T cell changes during pregnancy in multiple sclerosis. Sequencing was performed with immunoSEQ multiplex PCR; in TCRdb, only in-frame clones are kept and a portion is missing. The table includes over 80,000 clones, around 93% detected once. Material: peripheral blood, obtained in the third trimester of pregnancy. These receptors originate from a female donor in good health, enrolled as a control in a pregnancy study.

V usage is TRBV5-1 and J usage is TRBJ2-7; the match to TRBD2 covers 16 bases. Losses at the gene ends were 4 bases for V and 7 bases for J; bases not matched to a gene: 2. This CDR3 comprises 14 residues. Germline CDR1 reads SGHRS; CDR2 reads YFSETQ. This CDR3 reads CASSQGLAGGEQYF. As DNA, the CDR3 is TGCGCCAGCAGCCAGGGACTAGCGGGGGGGGAGCAGTACTTC.

The V gene is TRBV5-1, the J gene TRBJ2-7; D is perhaps TRBD1 (6 bases). The germline V gene encodes CDR1 SGHRS and CDR2 YFSETQ. This CDR3 spans 15 amino acids. V dropped 4 bases and J dropped 7 bases, with 21 bases sitting between them. The CDR3 sequence is CASSPAPGHPREQYF. The CDR3 DNA is TGCGCCAGCAGCCCGGCGCCGGGACACCCTCGAGAGCAGTACTTC. Full variable domain (remainder filled in from reference TRBV5-1 and TRBJ2-7): KAGVTQTPRYLIKTRGQQVTLSCSPISGHRSVSWYQQTPGQGLQFLFEYFSETQRNKGNFPGRFSGRQFSNSRSEMNVSTLELGDSALYLCASSPAPGHPREQYFGPGTRLTVT.

This chain uses TRBV25-1 with TRBJ2-7; 8 bases are a match to TRBD2. This CDR3 spans 13 amino acids. Germline values: CDR1 MGHDK, CDR2 SYGVNS. The ends lost 4 bases at V and 6 bases at J; junction bases unmatched: 5. The CDR3 nucleotides read TGTGCCAGCAGTGGTAGCGGGATCGGCGAGCAGTACTTC. Encoded protein: CASSGSGIGEQYF.

A single count supports this clone. The rearrangement links TRBV2 to TRBJ2-7; TRBD2 aligns across 7 bases. Germline V CDR1 and CDR2: SNHLY, FYNNEI. The CDR3 contains 15 residues. The V segment lost 4 bases and the J segment 4 bases; nucleotides outside the gene matches: 10. DNA of the CDR3: TGTGCCAGCAGTGCGTTCAGCGGGACCCGGTACGAGCAGTACTTC. It specifies CASSAFSGTRYEQYF.

V is TRBV7-9 and J is TRBJ2-7; D is perhaps TRBD2 (5 bases). In germline, CDR1 is SEHNR, CDR2 FQNEAQ (reference sequence). Trimming removed 5 bases at V and 0 bases at J, with 17 bases between. CDR3 length: 16 amino acids. The CDR3 reads CASSPTRRQTSYEQYF. CDR3 coding DNA: TGTGCCAGCAGCCCGACACGGAGGCAGACCTCCTACGAGCAGTACTTC. Full variable domain (missing parts from reference TRBV7-9 and TRBJ2-7): DTGVSQNPRHKITKRGQNVTFRCDPISEHNRLYWYRQTLGQGPEFLTYFQNEAQLEKSRLLSDRFSAERPKGSFSTLEIQRTEQGDSAMYLCASSPTRRQTSYEQYFGPGTRLTVT.

The gene calls are TRBV19 and TRBJ2-5; possibly TRBD2 for D (6 bases). Germline loops: CDR1 LNHDA, CDR2 SQIVND (reference sequence). CDR3 size: 15 residues. V lost 7 bases and J lost 0, with 15 bases in between. This chain's CDR3 is CASTPGLAYQETQYF. Written as DNA, the CDR3 is TGTGCCAGTACCCCGGGGCTAGCGTACCAAGAGACCCAGTACTTC.

The V gene is TRBV19, the J gene TRBJ2-5; TRBD2 matches 11 bases. This CDR3 is 15 amino acids long. Germline V gene data show CDR1 as LNHDA and CDR2 as SQIVND (reference sequence). J lost 5 bases, V lost 2 bases, and 4 bases had no gene match. The CDR3, as DNA: TGTGCCAGTAGTATATCGTCTAGCGGGAGGGAGACCCAGTACTTC. Residues: CASSISSSGRETQYF. The variable domain in full, with the rest retrieved from reference TRBV19 and TRBJ2-5, is DGGITQSPKYLFRKEGQNVTLSCEQNLNHDAMYWYRQDPGQGLRLIYYSQIVNDFQKGDIAEGYSVSREKKESFPLTVTSAQKNPTAFYLCASSISSSGRETQYFGPGTRLLVL.

The chain has TRBV9 and TRBJ1-3; TRBD1 matches 7 bases. Germline loops: CDR1 SGDLS, CDR2 YYNGEE. Trimming at V came to 4 bases and at J to 0 bases, leaving 1 base not matched to a gene. CDR3 length: 14 amino acids. The CDR3 DNA follows: TGTGCCAGCAGCCCAGGGGGCTCTGGAAACACCATATATTTT. Its protein is CASSPGGSGNTIYF.

This sequence joins TRBV15 and TRBJ1-4, with TRBD1 identical over 9 bases. V was pared by 5 bases and J by 6 bases, with 7 bases of the junction left unmatched. The CDR3 has 15 residues. Germline V gene data show CDR1 as LNHNV and CDR2 as YYDKDF (reference sequence). The CDR3 region has the DNA TGTGCCACCAGCGGAACCGGGACAGGGTATGAAAAACTGTTTTTT. Translating gives CATSGTGTGYEKLFF.

V gene TRBV19 combines with J gene TRBJ2-7, with 13 positions matching TRBD2. This CDR3 has 17 residues. Germline V lookup: CDR1 LNHDA, CDR2 SQIVND (reference sequence). V lost 2 bases and J lost 0; bases outside the gene matches: 4. The CDR3 is CASSISGLAGDSYEQYF. CDR3 DNA: TGTGCCAGTAGTATATCCGGACTAGCGGGGGACTCCTACGAGCAGTACTTC. Full variable domain (rest looked up from reference TRBV19 and TRBJ2-7): DGGITQSPKYLFRKEGQNVTLSCEQNLNHDAMYWYRQDPGQGLRLIYYSQIVNDFQKGDIAEGYSVSREKKESFPLTVTSAQKNPTAFYLCASSISGLAGDSYEQYFGPGTRLTVT.

The chain combines TRBV27 with TRBJ2-1; tentative D call: TRBD1 (5 bases). CDR1 and CDR2 (germline): MNHEY, SMNVEV (reference sequence). The ends were cut back, 5 bases at V and 7 bases at J, with 9 bases in the middle. CDR3 length equals 12 residues. CDR3 coding DNA: TGTGCCAGCAGTCCGCAGGGAAATGAGCAGTTCTTC. It translates to CASSPQGNEQFF.

The chain combines TRBV28 with TRBJ2-5; 11 bases align to TRBD2. Looked up from germline, CDR1 is MDHEN and CDR2 is SYDVKM. This CDR3 comprises 15 residues. V lost 6 bases, J lost 3 bases, and 6 bases stayed unmatched. This CDR3 reads CASSSGGLAEETQYF. CDR3 nucleotide sequence: TGTGCCAGCAGCTCAGGGGGACTAGCGGAAGAGACCCAGTACTTC.

This chain links TRBV2 with TRBJ2-2; D is unclear. V was trimmed by 9 bases and J by 0 bases, leaving 11 bases between them. The germline CDR1 and CDR2 sequences are SNHLY and FYNNEI. The CDR3 runs 14 residues. The CDR3 DNA is TGTGCCAGTACTTTTAGTGCGAACACCGGGGAGCTGTTTTTT. Its protein product is CASTFSANTGELFF.

The rearrangement uses TRBV5-6 and TRBJ1-2, with unresolved D. Trimming removed 3 bases from V and 8 bases from J, with 11 bases in between. The CDR3 runs 12 residues. Germline V gene lookup returns CDR1 SGHDT and CDR2 YYEEEE. As DNA, the CDR3 is TGTGCCAGCAGCTCTTATCTGAGGGGCTACACCTTC. Translation: CASSSYLRGYTF.

The chain uses TRBV4-1 and TRBJ2-7; no clear D. The length of the CDR3 is 13 residues. The germline gives CDR1 MGHRA, CDR2 YSYEKL. Trimming left V 2 bases short and J 1 base short, with 6 bases between. The CDR3 DNA reads TGCGCCAGCAGCCAATGGCAGTCCTACGAGCAGTACTTC. This encodes CASSQWQSYEQYF.